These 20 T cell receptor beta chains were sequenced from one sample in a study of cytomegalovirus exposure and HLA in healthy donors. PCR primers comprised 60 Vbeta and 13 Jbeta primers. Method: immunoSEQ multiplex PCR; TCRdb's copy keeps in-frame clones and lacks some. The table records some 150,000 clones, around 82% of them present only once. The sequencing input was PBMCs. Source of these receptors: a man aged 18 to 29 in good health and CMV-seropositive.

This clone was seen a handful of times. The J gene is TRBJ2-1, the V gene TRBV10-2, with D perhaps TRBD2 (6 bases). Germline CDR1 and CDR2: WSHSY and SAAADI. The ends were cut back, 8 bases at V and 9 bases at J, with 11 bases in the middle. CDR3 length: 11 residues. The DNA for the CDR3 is TGCGCCAGCTGGGCGGGAAGTGAGCAGTTCTTC. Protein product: CASWAGSEQFF.

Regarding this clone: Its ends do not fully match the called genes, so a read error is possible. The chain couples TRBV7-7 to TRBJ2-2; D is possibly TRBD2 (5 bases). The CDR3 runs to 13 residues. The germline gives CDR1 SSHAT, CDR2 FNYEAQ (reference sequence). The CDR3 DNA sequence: TGTGCTAGCAGATCGACGGGATCCGGGGAGCTGTTTTTT. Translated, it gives CASRSTGSGELFF.

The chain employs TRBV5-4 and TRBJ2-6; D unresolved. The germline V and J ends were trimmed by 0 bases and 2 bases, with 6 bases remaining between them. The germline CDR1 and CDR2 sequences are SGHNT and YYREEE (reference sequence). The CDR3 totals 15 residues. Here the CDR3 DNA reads TGTGCCAGCAGCTTGGAACAACCTGGGGCCAACGTCCTGACTTTC. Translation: CASSLEQPGANVLTF.

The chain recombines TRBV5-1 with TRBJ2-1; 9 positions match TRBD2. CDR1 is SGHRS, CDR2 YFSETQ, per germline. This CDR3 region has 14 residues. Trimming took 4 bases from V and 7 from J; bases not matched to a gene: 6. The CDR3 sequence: CASSPGTSLNEQFF. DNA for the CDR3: TGCGCCAGCAGCCCGGGGACTAGCTTGAATGAGCAGTTCTTC. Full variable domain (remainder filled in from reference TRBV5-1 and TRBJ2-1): KAGVTQTPRYLIKTRGQQVTLSCSPISGHRSVSWYQQTPGQGLQFLFEYFSETQRNKGNFPGRFSGRQFSNSRSEMNVSTLELGDSALYLCASSPGTSLNEQFFGPGTRLTVL.

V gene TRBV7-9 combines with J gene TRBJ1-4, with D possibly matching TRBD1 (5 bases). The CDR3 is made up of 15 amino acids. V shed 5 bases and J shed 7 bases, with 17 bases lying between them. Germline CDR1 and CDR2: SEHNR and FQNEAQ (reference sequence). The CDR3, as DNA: TGTGCCAGCAGCCCAGCAGGGTCTTCGTCTGAAAAACTGTTTTTT. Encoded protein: CASSPAGSSSEKLFF.

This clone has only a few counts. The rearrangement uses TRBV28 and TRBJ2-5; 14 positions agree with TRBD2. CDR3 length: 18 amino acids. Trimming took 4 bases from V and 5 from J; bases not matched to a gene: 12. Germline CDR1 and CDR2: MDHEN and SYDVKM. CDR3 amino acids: CASSSPAGTSGSRETQYF. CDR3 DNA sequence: TGTGCCAGCAGTTCACCCGCCGGGACTAGCGGGAGTCGGGAGACCCAGTACTTC.

The CDR3 loop is CASSLDGVAGVIEQFF. The CDR3 DNA sequence: TGTGCCAGCAGCTTAGATGGCGTAGCGGGAGTGATCGAGCAGTTCTTC. The chain uses TRBV11-2 and TRBJ2-1; TRBD2 agrees at 9 bases. This CDR3 is built from 16 residues. In germline, CDR1 is SGHAT, CDR2 FQNNGV. V lost 0 bases, J lost 10 bases, and 10 bases stayed unmatched.

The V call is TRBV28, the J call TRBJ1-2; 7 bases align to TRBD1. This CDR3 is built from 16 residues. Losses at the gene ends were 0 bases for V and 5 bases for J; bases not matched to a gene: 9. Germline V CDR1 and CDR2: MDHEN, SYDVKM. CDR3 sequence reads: CASSLWEHRGKYGYTF. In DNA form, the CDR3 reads TGTGCCAGCAGTTTATGGGAGCACAGGGGAAAATATGGCTACACCTTC.

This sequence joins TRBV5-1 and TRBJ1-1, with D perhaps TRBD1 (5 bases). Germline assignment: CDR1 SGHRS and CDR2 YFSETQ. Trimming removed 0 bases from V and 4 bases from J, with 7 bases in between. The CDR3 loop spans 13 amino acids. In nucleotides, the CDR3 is TGCGCCAGCAGCTTGGACAGGTTCACTGAAGCTTTCTTT. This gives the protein CASSLDRFTEAFF.

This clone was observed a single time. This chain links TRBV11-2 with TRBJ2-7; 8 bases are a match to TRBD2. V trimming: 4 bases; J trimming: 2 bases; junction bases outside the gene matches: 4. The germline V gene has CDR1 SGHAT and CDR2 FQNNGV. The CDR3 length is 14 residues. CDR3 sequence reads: CASSSGLAAYEQYF. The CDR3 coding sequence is TGTGCCAGCAGCTCAGGACTAGCTGCCTACGAGCAGTACTTC.

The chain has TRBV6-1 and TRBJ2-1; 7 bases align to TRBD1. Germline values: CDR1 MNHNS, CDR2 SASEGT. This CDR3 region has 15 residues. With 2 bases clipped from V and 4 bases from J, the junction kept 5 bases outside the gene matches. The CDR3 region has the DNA TGTGCCAGCAGTGAAATAGGGGGCGCGTACAATGAGCAGTTCTTC. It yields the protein CASSEIGGAYNEQFF.

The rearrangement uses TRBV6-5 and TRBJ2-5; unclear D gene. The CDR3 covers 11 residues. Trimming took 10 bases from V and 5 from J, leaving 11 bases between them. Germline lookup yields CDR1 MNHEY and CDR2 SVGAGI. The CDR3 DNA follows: TGTGCCACCCGCGTCAGGGAGACCCAGTACTTC. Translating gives CATRVRETQYF.

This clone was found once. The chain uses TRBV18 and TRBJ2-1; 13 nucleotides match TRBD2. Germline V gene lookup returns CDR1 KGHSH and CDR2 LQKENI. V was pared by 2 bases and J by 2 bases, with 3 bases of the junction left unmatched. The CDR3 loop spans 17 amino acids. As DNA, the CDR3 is TGTGCCAGCTCACCAGACACTAGCGGGAGGGCCTACAATGAGCAGTTCTTC. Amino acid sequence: CASSPDTSGRAYNEQFF.

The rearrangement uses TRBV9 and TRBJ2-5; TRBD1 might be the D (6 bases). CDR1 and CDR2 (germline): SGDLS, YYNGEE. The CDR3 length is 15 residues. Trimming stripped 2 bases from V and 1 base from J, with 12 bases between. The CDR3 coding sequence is TGTGCCAGCAGCGTTTCGACAGGTCTCCAAGAGACCCAGTACTTC. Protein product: CASSVSTGLQETQYF.

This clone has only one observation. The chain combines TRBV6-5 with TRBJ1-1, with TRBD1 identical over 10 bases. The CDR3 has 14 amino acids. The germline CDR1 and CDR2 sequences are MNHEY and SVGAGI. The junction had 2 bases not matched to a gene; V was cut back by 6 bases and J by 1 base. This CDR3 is CASSWDRGNTEAFF. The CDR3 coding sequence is TGTGCCAGCAGCTGGGACAGGGGGAACACTGAAGCTTTCTTT.

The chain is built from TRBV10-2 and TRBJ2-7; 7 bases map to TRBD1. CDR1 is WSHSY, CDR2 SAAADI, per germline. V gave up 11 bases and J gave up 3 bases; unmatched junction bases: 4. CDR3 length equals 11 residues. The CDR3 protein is CASRDSYEQYF. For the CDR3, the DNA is TGCGCCTCCCGGGACAGCTACGAGCAGTACTTC.

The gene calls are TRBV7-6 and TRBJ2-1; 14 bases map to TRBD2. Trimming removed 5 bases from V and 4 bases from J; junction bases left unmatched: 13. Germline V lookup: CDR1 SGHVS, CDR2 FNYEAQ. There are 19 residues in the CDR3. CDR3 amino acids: CASSARGLAGGSPYNEQFF. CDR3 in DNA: TGTGCCAGCAGCGCACGTGGACTAGCGGGAGGCTCCCCTTACAATGAGCAGTTCTTC.

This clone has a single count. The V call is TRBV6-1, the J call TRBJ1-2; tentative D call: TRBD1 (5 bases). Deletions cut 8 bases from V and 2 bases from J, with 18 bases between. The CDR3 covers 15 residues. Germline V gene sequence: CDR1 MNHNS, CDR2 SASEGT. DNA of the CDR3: TGTGCCAGCGGCTGGAGCGGGACGGACAACTATGGCTACACCTTC. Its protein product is CASGWSGTDNYGYTF.

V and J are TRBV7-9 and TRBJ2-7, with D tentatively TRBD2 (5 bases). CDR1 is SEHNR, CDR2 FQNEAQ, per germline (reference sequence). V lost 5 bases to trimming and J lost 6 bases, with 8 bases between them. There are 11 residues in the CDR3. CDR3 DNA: TGTGCCAGCAGCGACGGGATCGAGCAGTACTTC. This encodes CASSDGIEQYF.

CDR3 sequence reads: CASSRGGTGGSEQFF. DNA for the CDR3: TGTGCCAGTAGTAGAGGGGGGACAGGGGGGAGTGAGCAGTTCTTC. The chain joins TRBV19 to TRBJ2-1; 11 nucleotides match TRBD1. Per germline, CDR1 LNHDA and CDR2 SQIVND (reference sequence). The CDR3 has 15 amino acids. Trimming cost V 4 bases and J 9 bases; bases outside gene matches: 8. The full variable domain, with the rest looked up from reference TRBV19 and TRBJ2-1, is DGGITQSPKYLFRKEGQNVTLSCEQNLNHDAMYWYRQDPGQGLRLIYYSQIVNDFQKGDIAEGYSVSREKKESFPLTVTSAQKNPTAFYLCASSRGGTGGSEQFFGPGTRLTVL.